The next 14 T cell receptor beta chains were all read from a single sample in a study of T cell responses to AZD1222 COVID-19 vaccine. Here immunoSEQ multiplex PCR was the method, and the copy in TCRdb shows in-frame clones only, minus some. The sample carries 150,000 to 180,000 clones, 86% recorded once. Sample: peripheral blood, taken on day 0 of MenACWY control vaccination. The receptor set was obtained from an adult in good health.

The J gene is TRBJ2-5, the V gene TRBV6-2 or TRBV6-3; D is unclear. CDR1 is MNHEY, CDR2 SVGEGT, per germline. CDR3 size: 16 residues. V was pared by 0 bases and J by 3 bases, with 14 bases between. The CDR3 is CASSYSNPVGKETQYF. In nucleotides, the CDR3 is TGTGCCAGCAGTTACTCGAACCCAGTGGGGAAAGAGACCCAGTACTTC.

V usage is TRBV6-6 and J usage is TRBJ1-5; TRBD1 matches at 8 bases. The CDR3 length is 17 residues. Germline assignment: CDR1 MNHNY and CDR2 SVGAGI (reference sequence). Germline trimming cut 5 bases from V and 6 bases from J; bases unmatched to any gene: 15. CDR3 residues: CASSLPEQGVWGQPQHF. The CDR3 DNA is TGTGCCAGCAGTCTACCAGAACAGGGGGTTTGGGGTCAGCCCCAGCATTTT.

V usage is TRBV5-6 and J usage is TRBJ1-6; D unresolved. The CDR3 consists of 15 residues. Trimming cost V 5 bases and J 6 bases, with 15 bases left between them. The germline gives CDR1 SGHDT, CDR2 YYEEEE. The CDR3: CASSLLGMSNSPLHF. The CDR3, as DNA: TGTGCCAGCAGTTTATTGGGTATGAGTAATTCACCCCTCCACTTT.

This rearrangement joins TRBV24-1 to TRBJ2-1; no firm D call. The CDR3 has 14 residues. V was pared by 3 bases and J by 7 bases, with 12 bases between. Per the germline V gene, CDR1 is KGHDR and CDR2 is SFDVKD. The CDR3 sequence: CATSDPPPGNEQFF. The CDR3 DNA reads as TGTGCCACCAGTGATCCACCACCCGGGAATGAGCAGTTCTTC.

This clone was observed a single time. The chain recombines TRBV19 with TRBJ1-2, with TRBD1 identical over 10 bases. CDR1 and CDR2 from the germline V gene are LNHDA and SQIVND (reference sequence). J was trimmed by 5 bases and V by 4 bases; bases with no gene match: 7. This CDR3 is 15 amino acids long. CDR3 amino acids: CASSTGTGVWYGYTF. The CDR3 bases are TGTGCCAGTAGTACAGGGACAGGGGTATGGTATGGCTACACCTTC.

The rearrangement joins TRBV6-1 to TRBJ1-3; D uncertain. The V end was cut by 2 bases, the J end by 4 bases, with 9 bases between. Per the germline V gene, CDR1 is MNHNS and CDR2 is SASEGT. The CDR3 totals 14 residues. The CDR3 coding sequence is TGTGCCAGCAGTGAACTGGGTTGGGGAAACACCATATATTTT. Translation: CASSELGWGNTIYF.

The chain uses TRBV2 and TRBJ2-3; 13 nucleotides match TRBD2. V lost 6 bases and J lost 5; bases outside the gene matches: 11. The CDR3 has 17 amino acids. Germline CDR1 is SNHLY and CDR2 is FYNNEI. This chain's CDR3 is CASSTPGGLAGIDTQYF. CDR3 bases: TGTGCCAGCAGCACCCCGGGGGGACTAGCGGGAATAGATACGCAGTATTTT.

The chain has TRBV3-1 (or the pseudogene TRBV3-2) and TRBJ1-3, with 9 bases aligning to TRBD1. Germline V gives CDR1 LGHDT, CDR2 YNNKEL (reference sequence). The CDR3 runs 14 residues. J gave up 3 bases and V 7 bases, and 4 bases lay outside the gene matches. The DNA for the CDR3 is TGTGCCAGCAAAGGACAGGGGCTTGGAAACACCATATATTTT. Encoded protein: CASKGQGLGNTIYF.

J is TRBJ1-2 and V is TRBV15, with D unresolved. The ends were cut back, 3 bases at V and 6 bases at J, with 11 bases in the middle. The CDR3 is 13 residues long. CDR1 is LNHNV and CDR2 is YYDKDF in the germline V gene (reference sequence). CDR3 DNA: TGTGCCACCAGCAGCGCCGAGTATCATGGCTACACCTTC. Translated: CATSSAEYHGYTF.

Here the CDR3 DNA reads TGCGCCAGCAGCCGGACTAGCAGCACAGATACGCAGTATTTT. It codes for CASSRTSSTDTQYF. The rearrangement joins TRBV10-1 to TRBJ2-3, with TRBD2 matching 8 bases. The CDR3 extends over 14 amino acids. Germline CDR1 reads WNHNN; CDR2 reads SYGVQD (reference sequence). Trimming removed 6 bases from V and 0 bases from J; junction bases left unmatched: 2.

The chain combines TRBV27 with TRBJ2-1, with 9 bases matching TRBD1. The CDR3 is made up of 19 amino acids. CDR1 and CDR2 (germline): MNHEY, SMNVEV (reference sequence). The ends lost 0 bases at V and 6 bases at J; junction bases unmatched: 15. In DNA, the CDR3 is TGTGCCAGCAGTTTATCTTTTGGGGGCCCGGGACAGGGTATCAATGAGCAGTTCTTC. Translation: CASSLSFGGPGQGINEQFF.

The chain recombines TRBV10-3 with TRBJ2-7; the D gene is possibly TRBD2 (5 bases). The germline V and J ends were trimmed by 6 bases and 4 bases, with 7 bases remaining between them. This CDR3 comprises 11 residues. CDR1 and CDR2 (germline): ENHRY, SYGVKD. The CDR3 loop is CAISGLYEQYF. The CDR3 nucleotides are TGTGCCATCAGCGGACTTTACGAGCAGTACTTC.

The CDR3 DNA follows: TGTGCCAGTAGTCCTCAGGGCTCTGAAGCTTTCTTT. The encoded protein is CASSPQGSEAFF. The chain joins TRBV19 to TRBJ1-1, with D possibly being TRBD1 (5 bases). V dropped 5 bases and J dropped 6 bases, with 10 bases sitting between them. The CDR3 has 12 residues. Germline V lookup: CDR1 LNHDA, CDR2 SQIVND (reference sequence). Full variable domain (outside the CDR3, taken from reference TRBV19 and TRBJ1-1): DGGITQSPKYLFRKEGQNVTLSCEQNLNHDAMYWYRQDPGQGLRLIYYSQIVNDFQKGDIAEGYSVSREKKESFPLTVTSAQKNPTAFYLCASSPQGSEAFFGQGTRLTVV.

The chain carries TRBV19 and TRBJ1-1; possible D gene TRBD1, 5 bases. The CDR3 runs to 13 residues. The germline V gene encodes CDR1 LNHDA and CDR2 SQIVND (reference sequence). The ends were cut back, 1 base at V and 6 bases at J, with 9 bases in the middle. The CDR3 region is CASSIVVGAEAFF. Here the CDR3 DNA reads TGTGCCAGTAGTATAGTTGTGGGGGCTGAAGCTTTCTTT. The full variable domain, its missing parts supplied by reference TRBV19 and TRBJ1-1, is DGGITQSPKYLFRKEGQNVTLSCEQNLNHDAMYWYRQDPGQGLRLIYYSQIVNDFQKGDIAEGYSVSREKKESFPLTVTSAQKNPTAFYLCASSIVVGAEAFFGQGTRLTVV.